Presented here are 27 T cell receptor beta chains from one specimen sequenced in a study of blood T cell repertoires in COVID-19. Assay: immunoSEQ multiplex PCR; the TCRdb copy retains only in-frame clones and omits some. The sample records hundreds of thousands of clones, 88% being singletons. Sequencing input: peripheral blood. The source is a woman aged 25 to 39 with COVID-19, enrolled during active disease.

CDR3 residues: CASGYSQETQYF. The CDR3, as DNA: TGTGCCAGCGGTTACAGCCAAGAGACCCAGTACTTC. The chain is built from TRBV2 and TRBJ2-5; D is ambiguous. V lost 8 bases, J lost 1 base, and 8 bases lay in between. The CDR3 length is 12 residues. CDR1 is SNHLY, CDR2 FYNNEI, per germline.

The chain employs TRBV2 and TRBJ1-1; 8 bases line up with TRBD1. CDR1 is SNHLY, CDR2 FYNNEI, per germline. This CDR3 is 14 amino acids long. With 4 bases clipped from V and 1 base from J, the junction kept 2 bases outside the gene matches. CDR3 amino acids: CASSGDRGNTEAFF. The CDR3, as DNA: TGTGCCAGCAGTGGAGACAGGGGGAACACTGAAGCTTTCTTT.

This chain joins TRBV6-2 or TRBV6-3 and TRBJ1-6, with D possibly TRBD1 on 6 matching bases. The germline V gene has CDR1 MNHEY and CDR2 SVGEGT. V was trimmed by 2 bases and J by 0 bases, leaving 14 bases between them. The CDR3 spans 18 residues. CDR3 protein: CASSYGVGQSSYNSPLHF. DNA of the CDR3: TGTGCCAGCAGTTACGGCGTCGGACAGAGCTCCTATAATTCACCCCTCCACTTT.

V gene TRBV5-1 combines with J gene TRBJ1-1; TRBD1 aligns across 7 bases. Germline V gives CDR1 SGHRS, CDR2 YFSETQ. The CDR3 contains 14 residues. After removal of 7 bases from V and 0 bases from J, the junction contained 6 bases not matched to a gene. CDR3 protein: CASATGQLNTEAFF. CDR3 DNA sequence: TGCGCCAGCGCCACGGGACAGCTGAACACTGAAGCTTTCTTT. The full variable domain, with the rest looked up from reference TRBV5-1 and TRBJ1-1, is KAGVTQTPRYLIKTRGQQVTLSCSPISGHRSVSWYQQTPGQGLQFLFEYFSETQRNKGNFPGRFSGRQFSNSRSEMNVSTLELGDSALYLCASATGQLNTEAFFGQGTRLTVV.

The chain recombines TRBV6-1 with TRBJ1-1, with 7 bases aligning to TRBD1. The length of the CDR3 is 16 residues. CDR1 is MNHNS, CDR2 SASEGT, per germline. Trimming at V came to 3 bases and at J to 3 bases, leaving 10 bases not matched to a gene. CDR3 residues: CASSEFQGDMDTEAFF. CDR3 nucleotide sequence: TGTGCCAGCAGTGAGTTCCAGGGGGATATGGACACTGAAGCTTTCTTT.

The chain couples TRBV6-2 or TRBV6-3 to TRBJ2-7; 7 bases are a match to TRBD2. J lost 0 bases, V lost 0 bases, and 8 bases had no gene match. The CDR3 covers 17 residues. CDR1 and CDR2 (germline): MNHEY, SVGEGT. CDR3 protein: CASSYSIPGGYSYEQYF. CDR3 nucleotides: TGTGCCAGCAGTTACTCGATCCCCGGGGGGTACTCCTACGAGCAGTACTTC.

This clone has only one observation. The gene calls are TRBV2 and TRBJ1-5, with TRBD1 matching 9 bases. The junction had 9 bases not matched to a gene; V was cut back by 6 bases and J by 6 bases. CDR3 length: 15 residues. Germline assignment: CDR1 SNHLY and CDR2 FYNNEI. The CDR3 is CASSPRDRVSQPQHF. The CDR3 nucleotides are TGTGCCAGCAGCCCCCGGGACAGGGTGTCTCAGCCCCAGCATTTT.

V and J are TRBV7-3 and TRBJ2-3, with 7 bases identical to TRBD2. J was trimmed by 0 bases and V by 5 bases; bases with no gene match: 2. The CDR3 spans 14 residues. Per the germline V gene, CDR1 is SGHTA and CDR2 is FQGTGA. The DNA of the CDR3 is TGTGCCAGCAGCCTTAGCGGGAGCACAGATACGCAGTATTTT. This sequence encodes CASSLSGSTDTQYF.

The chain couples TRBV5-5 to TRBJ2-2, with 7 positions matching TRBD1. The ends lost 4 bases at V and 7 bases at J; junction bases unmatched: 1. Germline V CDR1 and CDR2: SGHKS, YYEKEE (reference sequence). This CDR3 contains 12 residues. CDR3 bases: TGTGCCAGCAGCACAGGGGTCGGGGAGCTGTTTTTT. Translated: CASSTGVGELFF.

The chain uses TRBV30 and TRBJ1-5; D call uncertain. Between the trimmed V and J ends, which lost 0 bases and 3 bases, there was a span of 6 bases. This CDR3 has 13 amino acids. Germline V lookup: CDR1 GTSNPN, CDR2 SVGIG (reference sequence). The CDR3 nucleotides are TGTGCCTGGAGTGTCGGGGACAATCAGCCCCAGCATTTT. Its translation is CAWSVGDNQPQHF.

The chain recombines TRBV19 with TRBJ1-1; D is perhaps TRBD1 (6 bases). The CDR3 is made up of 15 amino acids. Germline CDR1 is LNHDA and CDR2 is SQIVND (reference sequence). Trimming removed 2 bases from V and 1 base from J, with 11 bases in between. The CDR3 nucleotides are TGTGCCAGTAGTATAAGAGGGGGACCGAACACTGAAGCTTTCTTT. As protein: CASSIRGGPNTEAFF.

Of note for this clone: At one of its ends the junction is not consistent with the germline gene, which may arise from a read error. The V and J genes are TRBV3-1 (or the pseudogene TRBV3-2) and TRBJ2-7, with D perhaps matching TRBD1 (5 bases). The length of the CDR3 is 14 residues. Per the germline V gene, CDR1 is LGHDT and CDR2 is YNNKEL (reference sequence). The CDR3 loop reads CASSQAGNSYKQYF. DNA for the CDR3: TGTGCCAGCAGCCAGGCAGGGAACTCCTACAAGCAGTACTTC.

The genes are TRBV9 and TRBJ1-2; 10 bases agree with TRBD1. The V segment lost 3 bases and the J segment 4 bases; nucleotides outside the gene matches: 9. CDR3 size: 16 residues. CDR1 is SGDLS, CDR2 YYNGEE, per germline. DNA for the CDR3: TGTGCCAGCAGCGACATGACAGGGGGCGCGGGCTATGGCTACACCTTC. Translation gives CASSDMTGGAGYGYTF.

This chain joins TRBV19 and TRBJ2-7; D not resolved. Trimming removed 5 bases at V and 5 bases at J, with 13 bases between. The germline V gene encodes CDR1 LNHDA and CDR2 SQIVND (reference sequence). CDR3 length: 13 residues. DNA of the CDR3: TGTGCCAGTAGTCCCCCCTTCAGGAACGAGCAGTACTTC. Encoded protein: CASSPPFRNEQYF.

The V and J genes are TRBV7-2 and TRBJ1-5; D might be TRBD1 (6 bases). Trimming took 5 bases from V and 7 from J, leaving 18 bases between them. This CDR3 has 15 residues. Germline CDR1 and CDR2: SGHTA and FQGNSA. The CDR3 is CASSPGSGVDQPQHF. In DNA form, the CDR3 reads TGTGCCAGCAGCCCCGGATCAGGGGTTGACCAGCCCCAGCATTTT. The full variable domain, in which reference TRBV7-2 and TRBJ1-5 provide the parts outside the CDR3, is GAGVSQSPSNKVTEKGKDVELRCDPISGHTALYWYRQSLGQGLEFLIYFQGNSAPDKSGLPSDRFSAERTGGSVSTLTIQRTQQEDSAVYLCASSPGSGVDQPQHFGDGTRLSIL.

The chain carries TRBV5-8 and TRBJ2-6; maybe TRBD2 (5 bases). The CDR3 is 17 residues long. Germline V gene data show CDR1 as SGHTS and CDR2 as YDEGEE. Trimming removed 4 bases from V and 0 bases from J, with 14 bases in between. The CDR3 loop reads CASSRRISSSGANVLTF. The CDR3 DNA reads TGTGCCAGCAGCCGGAGGATTAGCAGCTCTGGGGCCAACGTCCTGACTTTC.

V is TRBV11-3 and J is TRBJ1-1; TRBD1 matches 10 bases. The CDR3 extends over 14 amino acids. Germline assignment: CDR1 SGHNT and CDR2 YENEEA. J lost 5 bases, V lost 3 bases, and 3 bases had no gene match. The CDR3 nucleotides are TGTGCCAGCAGCTTGACAGGGGGCGCGACTGAAGCTTTCTTT. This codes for CASSLTGGATEAFF.

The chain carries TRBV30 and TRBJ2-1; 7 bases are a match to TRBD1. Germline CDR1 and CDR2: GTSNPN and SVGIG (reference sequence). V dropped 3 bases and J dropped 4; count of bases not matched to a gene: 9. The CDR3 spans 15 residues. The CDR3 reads CAWRRDSSPYNEQFF. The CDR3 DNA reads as TGTGCCTGGAGGAGGGACAGCTCTCCTTACAATGAGCAGTTCTTC.

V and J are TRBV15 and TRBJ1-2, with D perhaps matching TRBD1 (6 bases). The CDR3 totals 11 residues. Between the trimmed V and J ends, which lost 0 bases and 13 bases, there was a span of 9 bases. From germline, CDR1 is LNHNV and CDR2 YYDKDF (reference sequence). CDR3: CATSRDDRLTF. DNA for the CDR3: TGTGCCACCAGCAGAGACGACAGGCTCACCTTC. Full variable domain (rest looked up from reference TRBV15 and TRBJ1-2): DAMVIQNPRYQVTQFGKPVTLSCSQTLNHNVMYWYQQKSSQAPKLLFHYYDKDFNNEADTPDNFQSRRPNTSFCFLDIRSPGLGDTAMYLCATSRDDRLTFGSGTRLTVV.

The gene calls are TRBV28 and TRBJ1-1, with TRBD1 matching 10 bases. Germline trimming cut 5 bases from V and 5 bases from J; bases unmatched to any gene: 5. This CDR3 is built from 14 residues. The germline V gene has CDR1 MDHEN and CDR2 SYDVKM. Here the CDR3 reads CASSRTGGWTEAFF. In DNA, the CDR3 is TGTGCCAGCAGTCGGACAGGGGGGTGGACTGAAGCTTTCTTT.

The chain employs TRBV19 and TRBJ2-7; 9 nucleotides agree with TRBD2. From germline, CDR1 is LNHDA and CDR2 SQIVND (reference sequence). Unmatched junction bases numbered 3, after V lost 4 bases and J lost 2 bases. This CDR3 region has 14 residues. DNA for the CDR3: TGTGCCAGTAGTAAAGTAGCGGGAGCCTACGAGCAGTACTTC. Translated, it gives CASSKVAGAYEQYF. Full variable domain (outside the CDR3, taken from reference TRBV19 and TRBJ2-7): DGGITQSPKYLFRKEGQNVTLSCEQNLNHDAMYWYRQDPGQGLRLIYYSQIVNDFQKGDIAEGYSVSREKKESFPLTVTSAQKNPTAFYLCASSKVAGAYEQYFGPGTRLTVT.

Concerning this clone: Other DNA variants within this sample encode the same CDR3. CDR3 DNA sequence: TGTGCCAGCAGTGTGGGGCAAAATCAGCCCCAGCATTTT. The encoded protein is CASSVGQNQPQHF. This chain joins TRBV6-4 and TRBJ1-5; perhaps TRBD1 as D (5 bases). The CDR3 is made up of 13 amino acids. Trimming took off 4 bases at V and 4 bases at J, with 8 bases between the two ends. Looked up from germline, CDR1 is MRHNA and CDR2 is SNTAGT.

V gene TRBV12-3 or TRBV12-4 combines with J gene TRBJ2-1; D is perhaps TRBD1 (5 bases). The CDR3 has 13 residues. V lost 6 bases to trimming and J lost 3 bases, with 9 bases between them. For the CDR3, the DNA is TGTGCCAGCAGCCAAGGGGTCTACAATGAGCAGTTCTTC. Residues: CASSQGVYNEQFF.

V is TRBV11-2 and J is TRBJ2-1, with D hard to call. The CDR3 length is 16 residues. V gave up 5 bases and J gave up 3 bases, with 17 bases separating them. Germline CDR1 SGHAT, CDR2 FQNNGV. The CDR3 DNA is TGTGCCAGCAGCCCCCGACTCCCCCGTGGCTACAATGAGCAGTTCTTC. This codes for CASSPRLPRGYNEQFF.

The CDR3 is CASSLMASGSSNEQFF. CDR3 DNA sequence: TGCGCCAGCAGTCTGATGGCTAGCGGGAGTAGCAATGAGCAGTTCTTC. The chain links TRBV5-1 to TRBJ2-1, with 10 bases fitting TRBD2. The junction had 11 bases not matched to a gene; V was cut back by 5 bases and J by 6 bases. This CDR3 has 16 residues. Germline V gives CDR1 SGHRS, CDR2 YFSETQ.

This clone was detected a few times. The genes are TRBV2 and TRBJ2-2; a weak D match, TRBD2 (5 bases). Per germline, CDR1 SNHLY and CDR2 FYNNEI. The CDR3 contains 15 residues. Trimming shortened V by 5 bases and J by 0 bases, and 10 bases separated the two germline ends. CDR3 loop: CASSSERTNTGELFF. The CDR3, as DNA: TGTGCCAGCAGTTCGGAGCGGACGAACACCGGGGAGCTGTTTTTT. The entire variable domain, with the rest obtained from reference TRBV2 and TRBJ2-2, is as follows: EPEVTQTPSHQVTQMGQEVILRCVPISNHLYFYWYRQILGQKVEFLVSFYNNEISEKSEIFDDQFSVERPDGSNFTLKIRSTKLEDSAMYFCASSSERTNTGELFFGEGSRLTVL.

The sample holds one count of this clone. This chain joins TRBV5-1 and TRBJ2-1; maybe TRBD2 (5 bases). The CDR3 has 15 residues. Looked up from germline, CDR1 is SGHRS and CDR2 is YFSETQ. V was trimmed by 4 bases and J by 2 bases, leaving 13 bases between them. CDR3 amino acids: CASSLEAGPYNEQFF. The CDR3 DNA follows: TGCGCCAGCAGCCTGGAGGCAGGCCCCTACAATGAGCAGTTCTTC.